The 19 T cell receptor beta chains reported below all come from one sample, sequenced in a study of coeliac disease. Sequencing was performed with immunoSEQ multiplex PCR; in TCRdb, only in-frame clones are kept and a portion is missing. The sample yields 2,800 or so clones, around half seen once. No antigen has been identified for these receptors. General study findings and limits: Active celiac intraepithelial and lamina propria samples had lower TRB and TRG clonality than control samples.

Sequencing was done on a sample of intraepithelial lymphocytes from the gut. The receptors here all came from a man over 45 with active celiac disease.

The gene calls are TRBV7-9 and TRBJ2-1, with a tentative D call TRBD2 (5 bases). The CDR3 extends over 16 amino acids. The V end was cut by 3 bases, the J end by 5 bases, with 17 bases between. Looked up from germline, CDR1 is SEHNR and CDR2 is FQNEAQ (reference sequence). The CDR3 nucleotides read TGTGCCAGCAGCTTTCCCCTAGCCGAACTCCACAATGAGCAGTTCTTC. It yields the protein CASSFPLAELHNEQFF.

V is TRBV28 and J is TRBJ1-2, with 8 bases aligning to TRBD1. Germline V gene lookup returns CDR1 MDHEN and CDR2 SYDVKM. This CDR3 has 14 amino acids. V was pared by 10 bases and J by 1 base, with 8 bases of the junction left unmatched. CDR3 bases: TGTGCCACAAACAGGGGGGAGGTTAACTATGGCTACACCTTC. Its translation: CATNRGEVNYGYTF.

V usage is TRBV15 and J usage is TRBJ2-1; D possibly corresponds to TRBD2 (6 bases). The V end lost 5 bases, the J end lost 4 bases, and 12 bases lay between the germline ends. This CDR3 spans 14 amino acids. Germline V gene lookup returns CDR1 LNHNV and CDR2 YYDKDF (reference sequence). CDR3 sequence (DNA): TGTGCCACCAGCCATTTAGCGGCATACAATGAGCAGTTCTTC. It yields the protein CATSHLAAYNEQFF.

This clone is medium-sized (0.01 to 0.1%). The gene calls are TRBV5-6 and TRBJ2-1, with D possibly matching TRBD2 (6 bases). V lost 2 bases and J 2 bases, leaving 14 bases between the germline ends. The CDR3 totals 16 residues. Germline V gene sequence: CDR1 SGHDT, CDR2 YYEEEE. CDR3 sequence reads: CASSFPPEGPYNEQFF. DNA for the CDR3: TGTGCCAGCAGCTTCCCCCCGGAGGGCCCCTACAATGAGCAGTTCTTC.

This clone showed up just a few times. The chain employs TRBV16 and TRBJ2-7; 8 bases are shared with TRBD1. The V gene's germline CDR1 is KGHSY and CDR2 FQNENV. This CDR3 is 15 amino acids long. With 3 bases clipped from V and 6 bases from J, the junction kept 10 bases outside the gene matches. CDR3 sequence: CASSHHGQGGSEQYV. In nucleotides, the CDR3 is TGTGCCAGCAGCCACCACGGACAGGGAGGCTCCGAGCAGTACGTC.

This clone was counted only a few times. A far larger clone differs by one base, so this is likely a read error. The sample contains more than one DNA sequence encoding this CDR3. The rearrangement joins TRBV6-5 to TRBJ2-1; 8 bases map to TRBD2. With V trimmed by 6 bases and J by 3 bases, 7 bases remained unmatched. Germline V gene data show CDR1 as MNHEY and CDR2 as SVGAGI. This CDR3 spans 15 amino acids. CDR3 sequence reads: CASSLSSGSYNEQFF. The CDR3 nucleotides are TGTGCCAGCAGCCTTTCCAGCGGGAGCTACAATGAGCAGTTCTTC.

This clone has a handful of counts. V usage is TRBV7-2 and J usage is TRBJ2-1; TRBD2 agrees at 12 bases. The CDR3 extends over 13 amino acids. Germline CDR1 reads SGHTA; CDR2 reads FQGNSA. V dropped 4 bases and J dropped 15; count of bases not matched to a gene: 7. The CDR3 DNA is TGTGCCAGCAGCTCCCCAATACTAGCGGGGGGGTTCTTC. Translated: CASSSPILAGGFF.

This clone is medium-sized within its sample. The chain combines TRBV7-9 with TRBJ1-1; 7 nucleotides agree with TRBD1. Trimming at V came to 5 bases and at J to 3 bases, leaving 9 bases not matched to a gene. The germline gives CDR1 SEHNR, CDR2 FQNEAQ (reference sequence). The CDR3 runs 15 residues. The CDR3 nucleotides are TGTGCCAGCAGCCTGGGGGGCAGGGGGTACACTGAAGCTTTCTTT. It yields the protein CASSLGGRGYTEAFF. The variable domain in full, completed from reference TRBV7-9 and TRBJ1-1, reads DTGVSQNPRHKITKRGQNVTFRCDPISEHNRLYWYRQTLGQGPEFLTYFQNEAQLEKSRLLSDRFSAERPKGSFSTLEIQRTEQGDSAMYLCASSLGGRGYTEAFFGQGTRLTVV.

This clone was seen a few times. The rearrangement uses TRBV15 and TRBJ2-5, with D maybe TRBD1 (6 bases). The CDR3 consists of 15 residues. V was trimmed by 1 base and J by 1 base, leaving 10 bases between them. The germline gives CDR1 LNHNV, CDR2 YYDKDF (reference sequence). Written as DNA, the CDR3 is TGTGCCACCAGCAGAGGTCCAGGGGCCCAAGAGACCCAGTACTTC. It specifies CATSRGPGAQETQYF.

This rearrangement joins TRBV6-5 to TRBJ2-7; 8 bases fit TRBD1. There are 15 residues in the CDR3. V lost 6 bases to trimming and J lost 4 bases; unmatched junction nucleotides: 11. Germline V gene sequence: CDR1 MNHEY, CDR2 SVGAGI. For the CDR3, the DNA is TGTGCCAGCAGCCGAGACGGACAGGGTAGTTACGAGCAGTACTTC. Encoded protein: CASSRDGQGSYEQYF.

This clone was recorded a few times. The rearrangement joins TRBV27 to TRBJ2-7, with a tentative D call TRBD2 (5 bases). CDR1 MNHEY and CDR2 SMNVEV come from the germline V gene (reference sequence). The V and J ends lost 5 bases and 1 base respectively, with 12 bases between them. CDR3 length: 14 residues. The CDR3 bases are TGTGCCAGCAGTCCTTGGGGAGCGTCCTACGAGCAGTACGTC. It translates to CASSPWGASYEQYV.

The chain employs TRBV21-1 and TRBJ2-7; the tabulated D call, TRBD2, remains unverified against the DNA. TRBV21-1 is deemed a pseudogene. This CDR3 contains 16 residues. The CDR3 sequence is CASSGCIATRVDEQYF. DNA for the CDR3: TGTGCCAGCAGCGGTTGCATAGCTACACGTGTAGACGAGCAGTACTTC.

Notes on this clone: One end of the junction is discordant with germline, which a read error may explain. The chain joins TRBV7-7 to TRBJ2-7, with TRBD2 identical over 7 bases. From germline, CDR1 is SSHAT and CDR2 FNYEAQ (reference sequence). The length of the CDR3 is 16 residues. In DNA form, the CDR3 reads TGTGCTAGCAGCTTAGGAGAGGCTAGCGGCTCCTACGAGCAGTACTTC. Its protein product is CASSLGEASGSYEQYF.

This clone was seen a handful of times. The chain has TRBV7-9 and TRBJ2-7; D remains unclear. The germline V gene encodes CDR1 SEHNR and CDR2 FQNEAQ (reference sequence). V was cut by 2 bases and J by 6 bases, with 11 bases left in between. The CDR3 extends over 13 amino acids. CDR3: CASSLPGPLEQYF. The CDR3 nucleotides are TGTGCCAGCAGCTTACCAGGTCCTCTCGAGCAGTACTTC.

The V gene is TRBV15, the J gene TRBJ2-5, with TRBD1 as a possible D gene (6 bases). The V gene lost 1 base and the J gene lost 1 base, with 13 bases spanning the gap. This CDR3 has 16 amino acids. The V gene's germline CDR1 is LNHNV and CDR2 YYDKDF (reference sequence). CDR3 sequence (DNA): TGTGCCACCAGCAGAGGTGGGGGCGACCTCCAAGAGACCCAGTACTTC. Its translation: CATSRGGGDLQETQYF. The variable domain in full, with the rest retrieved from reference TRBV15 and TRBJ2-5, is DAMVIQNPRYQVTQFGKPVTLSCSQTLNHNVMYWYQQKSSQAPKLLFHYYDKDFNNEADTPDNFQSRRPNTSFCFLDIRSPGLGDTAMYLCATSRGGGDLQETQYFGPGTRLLVL.

The chain is built from TRBV7-9 and TRBJ2-7; no definite D call. The CDR3 runs 17 residues. V lost 4 bases and J lost 2, with 21 bases in between. The germline CDR1 and CDR2 sequences are SEHNR and FQNEAQ (reference sequence). CDR3 amino acids: CASSSPVPEVAAYEQYF. CDR3 coding DNA: TGTGCCAGCAGCTCACCGGTCCCCGAAGTTGCGGCCTACGAGCAGTACTTC.

The gene calls are TRBV15 and TRBJ2-1; 15 bases are a match to TRBD2. CDR3 size: 19 residues. J gave up 3 bases and V 2 bases, and 8 bases lay outside the gene matches. Per the germline V gene, CDR1 is LNHNV and CDR2 is YYDKDF (reference sequence). As DNA, the CDR3 is TGTGCCACCAGCAGATCCCCGGGACTAGCGGGAGGAGGCTACAATGAGCAGTTCTTC. Translating gives CATSRSPGLAGGGYNEQFF.

J is TRBJ2-7 and V is TRBV18; tentatively, D is TRBD2 (6 bases). CDR1 and CDR2 from the germline V gene are KGHSH and LQKENI. The germline V and J ends were trimmed by 6 bases and 6 bases, with 15 bases remaining between them. CDR3 length equals 13 residues. DNA of the CDR3: TGTGCCAGCTCCCGGCATTGGGGGGTCGAGCAGTACGTC. This encodes CASSRHWGVEQYV.

The CDR3 region has the DNA TGCGCCAGCAGTACTAGACAGGGGATTTTTGAGCAGTTCTTC. This gives the protein CASSTRQGIFEQFF. This chain connects TRBV10-1 to TRBJ2-1, with 8 nucleotides matching TRBD1. Germline-derived CDR1 and CDR2 are WNHNN and SYGVQD (reference sequence). The trim removed 5 bases at V and 9 bases at J, leaving 9 bases unmatched. The CDR3 has 14 residues.